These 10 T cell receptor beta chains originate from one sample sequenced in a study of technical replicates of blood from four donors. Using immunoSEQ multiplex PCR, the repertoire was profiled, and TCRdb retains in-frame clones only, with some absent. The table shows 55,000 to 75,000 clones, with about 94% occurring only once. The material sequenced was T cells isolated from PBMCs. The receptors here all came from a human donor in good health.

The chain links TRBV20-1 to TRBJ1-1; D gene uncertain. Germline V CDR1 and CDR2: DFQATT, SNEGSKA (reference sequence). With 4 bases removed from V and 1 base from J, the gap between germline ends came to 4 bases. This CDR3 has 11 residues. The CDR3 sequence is CSATKNTEAFF. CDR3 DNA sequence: TGCAGTGCTACTAAGAACACTGAAGCTTTCTTT.

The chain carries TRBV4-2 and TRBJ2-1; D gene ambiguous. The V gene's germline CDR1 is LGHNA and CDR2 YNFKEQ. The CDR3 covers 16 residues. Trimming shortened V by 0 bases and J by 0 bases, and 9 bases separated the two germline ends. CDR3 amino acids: CASSQESSGSYNEQFF. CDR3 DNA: TGTGCCAGCAGCCAAGAATCGTCGGGCTCCTACAATGAGCAGTTCTTC.

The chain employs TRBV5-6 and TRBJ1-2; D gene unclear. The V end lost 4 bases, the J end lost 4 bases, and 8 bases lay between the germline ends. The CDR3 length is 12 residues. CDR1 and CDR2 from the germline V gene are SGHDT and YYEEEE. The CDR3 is CASSTDPYGYTF. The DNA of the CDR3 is TGTGCCAGCAGCACAGATCCCTATGGCTACACCTTC.

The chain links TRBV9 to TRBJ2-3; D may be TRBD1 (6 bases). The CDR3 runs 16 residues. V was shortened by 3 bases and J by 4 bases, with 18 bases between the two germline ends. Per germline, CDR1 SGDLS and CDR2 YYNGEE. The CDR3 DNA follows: TGTGCCAGCAGCGCCAGCGGTGGGGGCCGCTCAGATACGCAGTATTTT. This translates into CASSASGGGRSDTQYF.

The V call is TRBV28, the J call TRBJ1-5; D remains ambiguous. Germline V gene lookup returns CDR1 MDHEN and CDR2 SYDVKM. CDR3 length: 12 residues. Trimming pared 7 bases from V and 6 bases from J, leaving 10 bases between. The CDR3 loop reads CASKGRGQPQHF. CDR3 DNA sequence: TGTGCCAGCAAAGGCAGAGGTCAGCCCCAGCATTTT.

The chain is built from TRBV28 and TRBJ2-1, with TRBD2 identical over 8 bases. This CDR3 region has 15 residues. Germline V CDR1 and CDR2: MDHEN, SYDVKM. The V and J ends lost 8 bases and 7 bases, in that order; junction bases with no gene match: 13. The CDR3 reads CASFSGSSGSNEQFF. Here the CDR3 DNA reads TGTGCCAGCTTCTCCGGGTCGAGCGGGAGTAATGAGCAGTTCTTC.

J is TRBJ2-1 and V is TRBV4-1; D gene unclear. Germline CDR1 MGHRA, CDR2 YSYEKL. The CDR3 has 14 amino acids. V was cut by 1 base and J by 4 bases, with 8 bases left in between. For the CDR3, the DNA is TGCGCCAGCAGCCAAGTGAGGTCATACAATGAGCAGTTCTTC. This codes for CASSQVRSYNEQFF.

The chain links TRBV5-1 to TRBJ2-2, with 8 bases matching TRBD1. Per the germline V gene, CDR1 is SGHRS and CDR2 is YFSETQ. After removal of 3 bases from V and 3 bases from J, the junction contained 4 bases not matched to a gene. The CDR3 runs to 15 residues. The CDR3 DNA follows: TGCGCCAGCAGCTGGACAGGGCTTGACACCGGGGAGCTGTTTTTT. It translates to CASSWTGLDTGELFF.

The CDR3 nucleotides are TGCGCCAGCAGCCACAACATAGGAGAGGAAAAACTGTTTTTT. This gives the protein CASSHNIGEEKLFF. The chain carries TRBV5-1 and TRBJ1-4, with no clear D. Germline V gives CDR1 SGHRS, CDR2 YFSETQ. The CDR3 length is 14 residues. V lost 4 bases, J lost 8 bases, and 15 bases lay in between.

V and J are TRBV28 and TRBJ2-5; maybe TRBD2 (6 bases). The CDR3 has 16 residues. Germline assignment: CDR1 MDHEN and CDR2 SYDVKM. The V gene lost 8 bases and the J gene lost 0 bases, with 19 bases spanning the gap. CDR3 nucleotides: TGTGCCAGCTATGGGACTCCGGGAGCGTACCAAGAGACCCAGTACTTC. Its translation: CASYGTPGAYQETQYF.